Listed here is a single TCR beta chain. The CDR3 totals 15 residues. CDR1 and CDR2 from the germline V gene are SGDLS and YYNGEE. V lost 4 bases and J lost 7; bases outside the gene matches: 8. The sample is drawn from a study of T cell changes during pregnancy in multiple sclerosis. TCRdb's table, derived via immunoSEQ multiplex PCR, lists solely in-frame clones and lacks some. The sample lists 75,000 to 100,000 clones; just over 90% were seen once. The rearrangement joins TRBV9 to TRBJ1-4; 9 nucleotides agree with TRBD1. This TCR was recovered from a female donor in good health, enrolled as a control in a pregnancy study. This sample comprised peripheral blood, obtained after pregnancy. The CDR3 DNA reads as TGTGCCAGCAGCTCAACCGGGACAGGGACTGAAAAACTGTTTTTT. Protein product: CASSSTGTGTEKLFF.